The 21 T cell receptor beta chains presented below share a single source sample, sequenced in a study of blood T cell repertoires in COVID-19. Sequencing used immunoSEQ multiplex PCR; TCRdb keeps in-frame clones, though not all of them. Among some 400,000 clones, around 90% were seen once, and the ten largest hold over 2.5%. The sequencing sample was made of peripheral blood. The receptors derive from a human donor in a cohort sampled during active COVID-19.

This clone has at least ten counts. The chain uses TRBV19 and TRBJ1-4; the D gene is possibly TRBD1 (5 bases). V was trimmed by 3 bases and J by 5 bases, leaving 10 bases between them. CDR3 length equals 14 residues. The germline CDR1 and CDR2 sequences are LNHDA and SQIVND (reference sequence). CDR3 DNA sequence: TGTGCCAGTAGTATGGGACTGGGAAATGAAAAACTGTTTTTT. Residues: CASSMGLGNEKLFF.

This sequence joins TRBV5-5 and TRBJ1-1; 9 nucleotides match TRBD1. The CDR3 loop spans 13 amino acids. Germline V gene data show CDR1 as SGHKS and CDR2 as YYEKEE (reference sequence). Trimming at V came to 4 bases and at J to 7 bases, leaving 5 bases not matched to a gene. The CDR3: CASSGDRGSEAFF. The CDR3 coding sequence is TGTGCCAGCAGCGGAGACAGGGGGAGTGAAGCTTTCTTT.

The rearrangement uses TRBV13 and TRBJ2-3; 9 positions agree with TRBD1. CDR3 length: 17 amino acids. The trim removed 5 bases at V and 2 bases at J, leaving 11 bases unmatched. Germline assignment: CDR1 PRHDT and CDR2 FYEKMQ (reference sequence). This CDR3 is CASSQRGYRGPTDTQYF. For the CDR3, the DNA is TGTGCCAGCAGCCAACGGGGATACAGGGGGCCCACAGATACGCAGTATTTT.

The J gene is TRBJ2-5, the V gene TRBV15; TRBD2 agrees at 9 bases. Germline values: CDR1 LNHNV, CDR2 YYDKDF (reference sequence). The CDR3 has 19 residues. With V trimmed by 0 bases and J by 3 bases, 14 bases remained unmatched. The CDR3 is CATSRDFTAPGLAEETQYF. The CDR3 nucleotides are TGTGCCACCAGCAGAGATTTTACGGCCCCGGGACTAGCAGAAGAGACCCAGTACTTC.

The chain links TRBV30 to TRBJ1-2; 8 positions agree with TRBD1. The CDR3 totals 15 residues. V shed 0 bases, J shed 4 bases, and the junction held 7 bases outside the gene matches. Germline V gives CDR1 GTSNPN, CDR2 SVGIG (reference sequence). Written as DNA, the CDR3 is TGTGCCTGGAGTGTACTCGACAGGGGAGGCTATGGCTACACCTTC. Translation: CAWSVLDRGGYGYTF.

The chain uses TRBV30 and TRBJ2-2, with D uncertain. V was shortened by 5 bases and J by 1 base, with 8 bases between the two germline ends. The CDR3 is 13 amino acids. CDR1 and CDR2 (germline): GTSNPN, SVGIG (reference sequence). CDR3 residues: CAWDTQNTGELFF. The CDR3 nucleotides are TGTGCCTGGGACACCCAGAACACCGGGGAGCTGTTTTTT.

This clone was seen just once. V gene TRBV7-9 combines with J gene TRBJ2-2; TRBD1 aligns across 9 bases. The CDR3 contains 17 residues. V was pared by 5 bases and J by 2 bases, with 9 bases of the junction left unmatched. CDR1 is SEHNR and CDR2 is FQNEAQ in the germline V gene (reference sequence). As DNA, the CDR3 is TGTGCCAGCAGCCAGAATCCGGGACAGGGTAACACCGGGGAGCTGTTTTTT. This sequence encodes CASSQNPGQGNTGELFF. Supplemented by reference TRBV7-9 and TRBJ2-2, the full variable domain reads DTGVSQNPRHKITKRGQNVTFRCDPISEHNRLYWYRQTLGQGPEFLTYFQNEAQLEKSRLLSDRFSAERPKGSFSTLEIQRTEQGDSAMYLCASSQNPGQGNTGELFFGEGSRLTVL.

CDR3 nucleotides: TGTGCCAGCAGCCCAGTGGGACAGGGTATCGGTGAGCAGTTCTTC. It codes for CASSPVGQGIGEQFF. V usage is TRBV6-6 and J usage is TRBJ2-1, with TRBD1 identical over 9 bases. V lost 6 bases, J lost 9 bases, and 12 bases stayed unmatched. The CDR3 extends over 15 amino acids. In germline, CDR1 is MNHNY, CDR2 SVGAGI (reference sequence).

The V and J genes are TRBV7-6 and TRBJ2-5; 7 positions agree with TRBD2. Germline CDR1 is SGHVS and CDR2 is FNYEAQ. This CDR3 has 15 residues. The junction had 9 bases not matched to a gene; V was cut back by 1 base and J by 7 bases. In nucleotides, the CDR3 is TGTGCCAGCAGCTTAGGACCGCTAGCGGCTTTGACCCAGTACTTC. It encodes CASSLGPLAALTQYF.

DNA for the CDR3: TGTGCCAGCAGTTACAGAGGCAATCAGCCCCAGCATTTT. Translating gives CASSYRGNQPQHF. The chain combines TRBV6-5 with TRBJ1-5; D is unclear. The CDR3 has 13 residues. Germline assignment: CDR1 MNHEY and CDR2 SVGAGI. V was trimmed by 2 bases and J by 2 bases, leaving 4 bases between them.

This clone was observed once. The genes are TRBV11-2 and TRBJ2-7, with 9 bases that match TRBD2. Germline assignment: CDR1 SGHAT and CDR2 FQNNGV. This CDR3 comprises 15 residues. V was pared by 5 bases and J by 7 bases, with 12 bases of the junction left unmatched. The CDR3 bases are TGTGCCAGCAGCCCCTCGCGGGGGGCGGGGGGGGAGCAGTACTTC. Translating gives CASSPSRGAGGEQYF.

The chain joins TRBV5-1 to TRBJ2-1, with 8 bases that match TRBD2. CDR1 and CDR2 (germline): SGHRS, YFSETQ. With V trimmed by 3 bases and J by 9 bases, 20 bases remained unmatched. This CDR3 spans 18 amino acids. The CDR3 protein is CASSWRTSHRTLHGEQFF. The CDR3 DNA reads TGCGCCAGCAGCTGGCGGACTAGCCACCGAACCCTACATGGTGAGCAGTTCTTC.

This clone was counted a few times. This sequence joins TRBV12-5 and TRBJ2-1; 10 bases match TRBD2. Germline CDR1 LGHNT, CDR2 FRNRAP. This CDR3 comprises 21 residues. The J segment lost 5 bases and the V segment lost 0 bases, leaving 19 bases of the junction unmatched. The CDR3 DNA follows: TGTGCTAGTGGTTTGGTACAGGCAGGTCGGCTAGCGGGAGAGAAAAACAATGAGCAGTTCTTC. It codes for CASGLVQAGRLAGEKNNEQFF.

The chain carries TRBV6-5 and TRBJ2-1, with TRBD2 identical over 12 bases. J lost 8 bases, V lost 0 bases, and 5 bases had no gene match. Germline CDR1 and CDR2: MNHEY and SVGAGI. The CDR3 has 16 residues. CDR3 amino acids: CASSYSASGGVDEQFF. CDR3 DNA sequence: TGTGCCAGCAGTTACTCGGCTAGCGGGGGGGTGGATGAGCAGTTCTTC.

This chain uses TRBV2 with TRBJ2-7; perhaps TRBD2 as D (7 bases). The germline V gene has CDR1 SNHLY and CDR2 FYNNEI. The CDR3 is 15 residues long. The germline V and J ends were trimmed by 5 bases and 3 bases, with 17 bases remaining between them. The CDR3 bases are TGTGCCAGCAGTCTCATGGAGGGGGACTACTACGAGCAGTACTTC. It translates to CASSLMEGDYYEQYF. Based on the CDR3 plus reference TRBV2 and TRBJ2-7, the full variable domain is EPEVTQTPSHQVTQMGQEVILRCVPISNHLYFYWYRQILGQKVEFLVSFYNNEISEKSEIFDDQFSVERPDGSNFTLKIRSTKLEDSAMYFCASSLMEGDYYEQYFGPGTRLTVT.

This chain connects TRBV18 to TRBJ2-1; no definite D call. This CDR3 comprises 14 residues. Trimming pared 0 bases from V and 8 bases from J, leaving 11 bases between. Germline V gene lookup returns CDR1 KGHSH and CDR2 LQKENI. The CDR3 loop reads CASSPPALRDEQFF. CDR3 nucleotides: TGTGCCAGCTCACCACCGGCTCTCCGGGATGAGCAGTTCTTC.

V and J are TRBV7-6 and TRBJ2-1; TRBD1 is a possible D gene (5 bases). Trimming stripped 5 bases from V and 12 bases from J, with 11 bases between. The CDR3 is 11 residues long. Per germline, CDR1 SGHVS and CDR2 FNYEAQ. CDR3 region: CASSQGRGQFF. For the CDR3, the DNA is TGTGCCAGCAGCCAGGGAAGAGGGCAGTTCTTC.

This sequence joins TRBV30 and TRBJ1-5; 7 bases map to TRBD1. J lost 4 bases, V lost 2 bases, and 5 bases had no gene match. There are 14 residues in the CDR3. Germline V CDR1 and CDR2: GTSNPN, SVGIG (reference sequence). CDR3 sequence reads: CAWSRDSGNQPQHF. The DNA of the CDR3 is TGTGCCTGGAGTAGGGACAGCGGAAATCAGCCCCAGCATTTT.

DNA of the CDR3: TGTGCCAGCAGTGAAAGAACACTTTCCGGGACAGGGGTTGGCTACACCTTC. It codes for CASSERTLSGTGVGYTF. The chain uses TRBV2 and TRBJ1-2; 10 bases map to TRBD1. Germline lookup yields CDR1 SNHLY and CDR2 FYNNEI. The CDR3 loop spans 17 amino acids. Trimming removed 2 bases from V and 7 bases from J; junction bases left unmatched: 13.

The chain couples TRBV28 to TRBJ1-5, with D perhaps matching TRBD1 (5 bases). Trimming shortened V by 6 bases and J by 2 bases, and 17 bases separated the two germline ends. Germline CDR1 MDHEN, CDR2 SYDVKM. This CDR3 is built from 16 residues. The chain's CDR3 is CASSISRGGGNQPQHF. CDR3 in DNA: TGTGCCAGCAGCATATCCCGTGGGGGGGGCAATCAGCCCCAGCATTTT.

The V gene is TRBV7-9, the J gene TRBJ2-7, with unresolved D. V dropped 1 base and J dropped 2 bases, with 9 bases sitting between them. CDR1 and CDR2 from the germline V gene are SEHNR and FQNEAQ (reference sequence). CDR3 length equals 14 residues. CDR3 bases: TGTGCCAGCAGCTTAGATCTAAGCCCCTACGAGCAGTACTTC. Protein: CASSLDLSPYEQYF. The full variable domain, with the rest looked up from reference TRBV7-9 and TRBJ2-7, is DTGVSQNPRHKITKRGQNVTFRCDPISEHNRLYWYRQTLGQGPEFLTYFQNEAQLEKSRLLSDRFSAERPKGSFSTLEIQRTEQGDSAMYLCASSLDLSPYEQYFGPGTRLTVT.